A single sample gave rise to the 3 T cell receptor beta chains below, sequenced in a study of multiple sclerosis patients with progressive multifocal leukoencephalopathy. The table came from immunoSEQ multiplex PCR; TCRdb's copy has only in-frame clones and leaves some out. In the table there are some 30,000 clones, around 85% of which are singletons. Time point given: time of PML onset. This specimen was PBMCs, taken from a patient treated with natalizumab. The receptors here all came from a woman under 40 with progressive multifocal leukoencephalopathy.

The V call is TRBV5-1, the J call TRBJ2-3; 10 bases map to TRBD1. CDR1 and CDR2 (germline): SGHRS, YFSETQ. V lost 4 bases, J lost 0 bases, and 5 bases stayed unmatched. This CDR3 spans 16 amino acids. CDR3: CASSRSGQGSTDTQYF. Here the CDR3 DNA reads TGCGCCAGCAGCCGATCGGGACAGGGGAGCACAGATACGCAGTATTTT. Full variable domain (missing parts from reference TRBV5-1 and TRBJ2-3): KAGVTQTPRYLIKTRGQQVTLSCSPISGHRSVSWYQQTPGQGLQFLFEYFSETQRNKGNFPGRFSGRQFSNSRSEMNVSTLELGDSALYLCASSRSGQGSTDTQYFGPGTRLTVL.

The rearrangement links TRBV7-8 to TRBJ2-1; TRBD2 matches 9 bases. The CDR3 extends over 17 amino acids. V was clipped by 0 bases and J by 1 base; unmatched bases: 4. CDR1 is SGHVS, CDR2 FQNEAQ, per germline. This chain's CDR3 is CASSLAGGRVSYNEQFF. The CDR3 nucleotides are TGTGCCAGCAGCTTAGCGGGCGGGAGGGTTTCCTACAATGAGCAGTTCTTC.

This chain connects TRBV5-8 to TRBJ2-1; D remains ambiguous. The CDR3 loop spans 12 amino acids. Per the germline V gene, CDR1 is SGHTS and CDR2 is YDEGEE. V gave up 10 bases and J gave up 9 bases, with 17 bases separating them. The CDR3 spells CAPSPWAVEQFF. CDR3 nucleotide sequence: TGTGCCCCGTCCCCATGGGCTGTTGAGCAGTTCTTC. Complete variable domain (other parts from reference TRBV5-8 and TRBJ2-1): EAGVTQSPTHLIKTRGQQATLRCSPISGHTSVYWYQQALGLGLQFLLWYDEGEERNRGNFPPRFSGRQFPNYSSELNVNALELEDSALYLCAPSPWAVEQFFGPGTRLTVL.